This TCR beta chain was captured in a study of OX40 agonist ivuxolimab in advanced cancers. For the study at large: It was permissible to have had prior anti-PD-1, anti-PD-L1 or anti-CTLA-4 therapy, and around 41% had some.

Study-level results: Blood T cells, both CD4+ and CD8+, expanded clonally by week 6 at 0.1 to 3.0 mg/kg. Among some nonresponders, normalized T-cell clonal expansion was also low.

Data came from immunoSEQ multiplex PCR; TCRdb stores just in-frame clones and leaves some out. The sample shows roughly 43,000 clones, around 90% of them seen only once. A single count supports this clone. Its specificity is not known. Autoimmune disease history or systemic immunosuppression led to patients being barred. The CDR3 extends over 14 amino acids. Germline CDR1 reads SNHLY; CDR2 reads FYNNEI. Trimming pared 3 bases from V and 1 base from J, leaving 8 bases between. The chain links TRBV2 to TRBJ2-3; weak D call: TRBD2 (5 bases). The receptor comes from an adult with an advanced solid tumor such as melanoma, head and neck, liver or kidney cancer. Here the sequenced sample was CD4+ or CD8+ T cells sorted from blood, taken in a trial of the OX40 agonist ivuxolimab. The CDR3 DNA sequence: TGTGCCAGCAGTGAGACTATAGGCACAGATACGCAGTATTTT. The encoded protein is CASSETIGTDTQYF.